This TCR beta chain comes out of a study of OX40 agonist ivuxolimab in advanced cancers. At the level of the whole study: Ivuxolimab, which targeted the costimulatory receptor OX40 (CD134), was an agonistic, fully human IgG2 monoclonal antibody. A male proportion of roughly 80% and a mean age of approximately 60 years, ranging from roughly 23 to 80, were recorded for the dose-escalation cohort. Intravenous ivuxolimab was administered to patients every 2 weeks at six dose levels: 0.01, 0.1, 0.3, 1.5, 3 and 10 mg/kg. Of the roughly 50 dose-escalation patients, hepatocellular carcinoma was present in around 19, melanoma in roughly 15, renal cell carcinoma in 9 and head and neck cancer in 9. Partial responses occurred in three dose-escalation patients, of whom one had hepatocellular carcinoma and two had cutaneous melanoma. The paper reports the monotherapy dose-escalation portion (N of about 47 patients) of the phase I ivuxolimab trial. The point of sequencing TCRbeta in the periphery was to test whether ivuxolimab changed TCR sequence diversity and drove clonal T-cell expansion. Patients were allowed to have had prior anti-PD-1, anti-PD-L1 or anti-CTLA-4 therapy, and 40% of the dose-escalation patients had been treated with checkpoint inhibitors. Results the study describes overall, beyond this receptor: At doses of 0.1 to 3.0 mg/kg, clonal expansion of both CD4+ and CD8+ blood T cells was observed from baseline to week 6. In the 0.1-3.0 mg/kg groups, partial responders had among the lowest normalized peripheral clonal expansion, particularly in CD8+ T cells. The antigen specificity of the peripheral T cells that underwent clonal expansion was not determined. Low levels of normalized T-cell clonal expansion were also seen in some nonresponding patients. After ivuxolimab, CD8+ T cells had more expanded clones than CD4+ T cells on average.

In the case of this clone: Its antigen remains undetermined. Per-base qualities were not stored, and no clone one base away is much larger.

Patients with autoimmune disease history or receiving systemic immunosuppression were excluded from the trial. Peripheral blood for TCR sequencing was collected from all dose cohorts at baseline, on cycle 4 day 1, and on cycle 7 day 1. Samples were obtained from an open-label, multicenter, first-in-human phase I dose-escalation trial of ivuxolimab. The trial enrolled adults with locally advanced or metastatic head and neck squamous cell, hepatocellular, melanoma or renal cell carcinoma. CD4+ and CD8+ T cells were sorted separately from peripheral blood before TCR sequencing. Genomic DNA was extracted from sorted cells for sequencing of the TCRbeta CDR3 region. TCRbeta CDR3 regions were sequenced using the immunoSEQ Assay. This immuneACCESS table, as held by TCRdb, lists in-frame sequences with V and J called but not all clones. Of the missing ones, under half trace to an unresolved V gene in checked studies; the others have no known cause. For this sample there are 60,000 to 90,000 clones; 65% to 90% appear just once. The top ten clonotypes cover about 0.75% of the sample.

V sheds 7 bases and J sheds 5 bases, leaving 12 bases between their ends. Taken from cysteine to phenylalanine, the CDR3 has 13 residues. The entry retains the CDR3 DNA only, 39 bases that are in frame from base 1. Via the germline V gene (reference sequence), CDR1 is LNHDA and CDR2 SQIVND. This material consisted of CD4+ or CD8+ T cells sorted from blood, taken in a trial of the OX40 agonist ivuxolimab. The chain is made from TRBV19 and TRBJ2-1; there is no confident call for the D gene. This receptor was taken from an adult with an advanced solid tumor such as melanoma, head and neck, liver or kidney cancer. This receptor has the CDR3 CASTTLWDNEQFF. The DNA is as follows: TGTGCCAGTACAACGTTGTGGGACAATGAGCAGTTCTTC.